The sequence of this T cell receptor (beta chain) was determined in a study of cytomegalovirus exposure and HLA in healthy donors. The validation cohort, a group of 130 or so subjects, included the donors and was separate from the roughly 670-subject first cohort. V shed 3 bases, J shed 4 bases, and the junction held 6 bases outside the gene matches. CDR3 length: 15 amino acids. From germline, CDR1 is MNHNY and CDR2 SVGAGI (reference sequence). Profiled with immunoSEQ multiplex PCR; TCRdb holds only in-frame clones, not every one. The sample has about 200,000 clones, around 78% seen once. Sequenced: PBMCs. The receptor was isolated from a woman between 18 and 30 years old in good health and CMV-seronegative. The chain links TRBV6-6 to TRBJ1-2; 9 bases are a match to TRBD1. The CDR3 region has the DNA TGTGCCAGCAGTTATGAAGGACAGGGGTCCTATGGCTACACCTTC. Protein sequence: CASSYEGQGSYGYTF.